This passage covers 19 T cell receptor beta chains from one sample sequenced in a study of identical twins. TCRdb re-called the 5' RACE reads with MiXCR, one entry per CDR3 protein. The sample lists 200,000 to 250,000 distinct CDR3 sequences; about 7.5% were seen once. In addition, the sample was reused for a study of yellow fever vaccine responses in identical twins.

Sequencing was performed on memory (CD45RO+) T cells sorted from blood. The receptor set was obtained from a woman younger than 35 in good health.

The rearrangement uses TRBV9 and TRBJ2-3, with TRBD2 as a possible D gene (7 bases). V was pared by 0 bases and J by 5 bases, with 13 bases between. CDR1 and CDR2 (germline): SGDLS, YYNGEE. CDR3 size: 15 residues. CDR3 in DNA: TGTGCCAGCAGCGTAGGGCGGGGGCAGGGAGATACGCAGTATTTT. Its protein is CASSVGRGQGDTQYF.

This clonotype was detected ten times or more. The chain recombines TRBV12-3 or TRBV12-4 with TRBJ2-2, with 7 bases fitting TRBD1. The V gene end was trimmed by 3 bases and the J gene end by 6 bases; junction bases not matched to a gene: 4. The CDR3 sequence is 14 residues long. The CDR3 DNA reads as TGTGCCAGCAGTTTGGACAGGCTCTCCGGGGAGCTGTTTTTT. It is translated as CASSLDRLSGELFF.

In its sample, this clonotype was seen many times. This chain connects TRBV27 to TRBJ2-1; 14 nucleotides match TRBD2. The CDR3 is 16 amino acids. Germline assignment: CDR1 MNHEY and CDR2 SMNVEV (reference sequence). The ends lost 5 bases at V and 14 bases at J; junction bases unmatched: 14. CDR3 in DNA: TGTGCCAGCAGTCCCTCCGAGACTAGCGGGGGGGCCTGGGAGTTCTTC. It translates to CASSPSETSGGAWEFF.

The CDR3: CASFAGPIKSTGELFF. The CDR3 bases are TGTGCCAGCTTCGCGGGGCCTATAAAAAGCACCGGGGAGCTGTTTTTT. The chain has TRBV6-1 and TRBJ2-2; D might be TRBD2 (6 bases). The CDR3 has 16 amino acids. Trimming shortened V by 8 bases and J by 4 bases, and 20 bases separated the two germline ends. Germline V gene data show CDR1 as MNHNS and CDR2 as SASEGT.

This clonotype was detected only a few times. The rearrangement joins TRBV6-1 to TRBJ1-1; D is perhaps TRBD1 (6 bases). The CDR3 is 14 residues long. The germline gives CDR1 MNHNS, CDR2 SASEGT. V lost 7 bases and J lost 6, with 18 bases in between. The CDR3 DNA reads as TGTGCCAGCACCGAAACTTCACAGGGCTCTGAAGCTTTCTTT. Translated, it gives CASTETSQGSEAFF.

This clonotype was counted at least ten times. V is TRBV12-3 or TRBV12-4 and J is TRBJ2-1; tentative D call: TRBD1 (6 bases). The V end was cut by 6 bases, the J end by 3 bases, with 15 bases between. CDR3 size: 15 residues. This chain's CDR3 is CASRAQGSNYNEQFF. CDR3 coding DNA: TGTGCCAGCAGGGCCCAGGGGTCGAACTACAATGAGCAGTTCTTC.

The chain employs TRBV28 and TRBJ2-1; 7 positions agree with TRBD1. The CDR3 is 13 amino acids. V lost 11 bases to trimming and J lost 7 bases; unmatched junction nucleotides: 11. Germline values: CDR1 MDHEN, CDR2 SYDVKM. CDR3 amino acids: CAVTTGKLNEQFF. In DNA form, the CDR3 reads TGTGCCGTCACGACAGGGAAGTTAAATGAGCAGTTCTTC.

The chain is built from TRBV28 and TRBJ1-2; TRBD1 is a possible D gene (6 bases). Per the germline V gene, CDR1 is MDHEN and CDR2 is SYDVKM. This CDR3 has 15 residues. Trimming cost V 5 bases and J 6 bases, with 19 bases left between them. The CDR3 region is CASSPRRTGRDGYTF. The CDR3 nucleotides read TGTGCCAGCAGTCCCAGGAGAACAGGGAGGGATGGCTACACCTTC.

The rearrangement joins TRBV7-2 to TRBJ1-5; unclear D gene. Trimming cost V 5 bases and J 3 bases, with 20 bases left between them. The CDR3 is 17 residues long. Germline CDR1 reads SGHTA; CDR2 reads FQGNSA. As DNA, the CDR3 is TGTGCCAGCAGCCCCCAGGTCTCCTCAGGATTCAATCAGCCCCAGCATTTT. Its translation: CASSPQVSSGFNQPQHF.

Only a few counts were recorded for this clonotype. The gene calls are TRBV4-3 and TRBJ2-3, with D perhaps TRBD1 (6 bases). The CDR3 extends over 16 amino acids. CDR1 LGHNA and CDR2 YSLEER come from the germline V gene. The ends were cut back, 2 bases at V and 6 bases at J, with 18 bases in the middle. The CDR3 DNA sequence: TGCGCCAGCAGCCAATCAGACAGGAAAGCGTCCGATACGCAGTATTTT. Encoded protein: CASSQSDRKASDTQYF.

The chain carries TRBV7-2 and TRBJ2-4; a possible D gene is TRBD1 (5 bases). Germline lookup yields CDR1 SGHTA and CDR2 FQGNSA. The CDR3 covers 15 residues. V was cut by 1 base and J by 2 bases, with 9 bases left in between. The CDR3 here is CASSLEAGSKNIQYF. The CDR3 DNA is TGTGCCAGCAGCTTAGAGGCAGGGTCCAAAAACATTCAGTACTTC.

This clonotype has ten or more counts. The chain recombines TRBV14 with TRBJ2-7; TRBD2 matches 8 bases. This CDR3 is 18 amino acids long. CDR1 is SGHDN and CDR2 is FVKESK in the germline V gene. The junction had 19 bases not matched to a gene; V was cut back by 4 bases and J by 5 bases. The CDR3 DNA follows: TGTGCCAGCAGCCTATACCGAGGTCTAGCGGGCACCTGGGACGAGCAGTACTTC. Translated, it gives CASSLYRGLAGTWDEQYF. Variable domain in full (rest from reference TRBV14 and TRBJ2-7): EAGVTQFPSHSVIEKGQTVTLRCDPISGHDNLYWYRRVMGKEIKFLLHFVKESKQDESGMPNNRFLAERTGGTYSTLKVQPAELEDSGVYFCASSLYRGLAGTWDEQYFGPGTRLTVT.

In its sample, this clonotype was seen many times. The gene calls are TRBV5-1 and TRBJ2-6; D may be TRBD1 (5 bases). Trimming left V 3 bases short and J 1 base short, with 11 bases between. This CDR3 spans 16 amino acids. Germline V CDR1 and CDR2: SGHRS, YFSETQ. The CDR3 loop reads CASSWNQGSGANVLTF. CDR3 nucleotides: TGCGCCAGCAGCTGGAATCAGGGTTCTGGGGCCAACGTCCTGACTTTC.

This clonotype has more than one count but fewer than ten. V is TRBV3-1 and J is TRBJ1-5; D not resolved. Germline V gene sequence: CDR1 LGHDT, CDR2 YNNKEL (reference sequence). The length of the CDR3 is 16 residues. Trimming pared 0 bases from V and 4 bases from J, leaving 13 bases between. The CDR3, as DNA: TGTGCCAGCAGCCAAGACGGAGTAACCATAAATCAGCCCCAGCATTTT. Translated, it gives CASSQDGVTINQPQHF.

The chain uses TRBV20-1 and TRBJ2-3; no clear D gene. CDR1 and CDR2 from the germline V gene are DFQATT and SNEGSKA (reference sequence). V was clipped by 1 base and J by 6 bases, with 17 bases between them. This CDR3 contains 15 residues. CDR3 sequence (DNA): TGCAGTGCTAGAGCGGGCAGAAGCCCATGGGATACGCAGTATTTT. This encodes CSARAGRSPWDTQYF.

V usage is TRBV20-1 and J usage is TRBJ1-5, with D possibly being TRBD1 (6 bases). The CDR3 is made up of 15 amino acids. Germline lookup yields CDR1 DFQATT and CDR2 SNEGSKA (reference sequence). V was shortened by 3 bases and J by 1 base, with 13 bases between the two germline ends. The CDR3 is CSASDTGLSNQPQHF. The CDR3 nucleotides read TGCAGTGCTAGCGATACAGGGCTCAGCAATCAGCCCCAGCATTTT.

This clonotype has ten or more counts. The chain is built from TRBV7-3 and TRBJ2-2; the D call may be TRBD1 or TRBD2 (5 bases each). Germline V CDR1 and CDR2: SGHTA, FQGTGA. The CDR3 covers 17 residues. V was cut by 4 bases and J by 0 bases, with 15 bases left in between. The DNA for the CDR3 is TGTGCCAGCAGCTCCCGGGACCCACTTACGAACACCGGGGAGCTGTTTTTT. It yields the protein CASSSRDPLTNTGELFF.

The CDR3 nucleotides are TGTGCCAGCAGCTTCGTTCTCGGCCAGGGAGTGGATGAGCAGTTCTTC. Residues: CASSFVLGQGVDEQFF. The chain uses TRBV5-4 and TRBJ2-1, with D perhaps given as TRBD1 or TRBD2 (5 bases each). The CDR3 sequence is 16 residues long. V shed 2 bases and J shed 8 bases, with 20 bases lying between them. Germline-derived CDR1 and CDR2 are SGHNT and YYREEE (reference sequence).

The sample holds a few counts of this clonotype. The chain combines TRBV7-3 with TRBJ2-3; perhaps TRBD1 as D (7 bases). The CDR3 has 13 residues. CDR1 SGHTA and CDR2 FQGTGA come from the germline V gene. The germline V and J ends were trimmed by 5 bases and 6 bases, with 12 bases remaining between them. CDR3 loop: CASSIQGRDTQYF. In nucleotides, the CDR3 is TGTGCCAGCAGCATACAGGGGAGGGATACGCAGTATTTT.